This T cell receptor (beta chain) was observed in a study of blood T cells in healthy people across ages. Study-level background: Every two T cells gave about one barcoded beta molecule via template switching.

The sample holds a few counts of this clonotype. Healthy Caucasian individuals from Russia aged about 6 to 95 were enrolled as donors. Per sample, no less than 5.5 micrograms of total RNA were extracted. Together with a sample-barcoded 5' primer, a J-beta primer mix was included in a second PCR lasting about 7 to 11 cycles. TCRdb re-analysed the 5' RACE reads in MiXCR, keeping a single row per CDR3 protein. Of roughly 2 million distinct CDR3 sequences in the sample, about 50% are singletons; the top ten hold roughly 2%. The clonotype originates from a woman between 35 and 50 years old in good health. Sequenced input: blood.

CDR3 nucleotide sequence: TGTGCCAGCACCCTAACCCCCACACGAGATACGCAGTATTTT. Translation gives CASTLTPTRDTQYF. The chain couples TRBV7-2 to TRBJ2-3, with unresolved D. The germline V gene has CDR1 SGHTA and CDR2 FQGNSA. The CDR3 totals 14 residues. V was clipped by 7 bases and J by 5 bases, with 16 bases between them. Full variable domain (rest looked up from reference TRBV7-2 and TRBJ2-3): GAGVSQSPSNKVTEKGKDVELRCDPISGHTALYWYRQSLGQGLEFLIYFQGNSAPDKSGLPSDRFSAERTGGSVSTLTIQRTQQEDSAVYLCASTLTPTRDTQYFGPGTRLTVL.